The rows below give T cell receptor beta chains drawn from one sample of a study of cytotoxic CD8 clonotypes in ibrutinib-treated CLL. Profiling relied on immunoSEQ multiplex PCR, and the TCRdb table lists in-frame clones only, not all of them. Among 200,000 or so clones listed, roughly three quarters were seen once. The source was PBMCs, collected after 12 months of ibrutinib treatment. Receptors were obtained from a human donor with chronic lymphocytic leukemia. Each CDR3 is given with its conserved first and last residue. D genes are given only for firm matches. Not every row has a clone size; where given, it reads once, few, many or a size class.

V gene	clone size	J gene	D gene	CDR3 protein	CDR3 DNA
TRBV9	.	TRBJ2-6	.	CASSAGFSGANVLTF	TGTGCCAGCAGCGCCGGATTCTCTGGGGCCAACGTCCTGACTTTC
TRBV27	.	TRBJ2-3	.	CASGGTYTDTQYF	TGTGCCTCCGGCGGTACCTACACAGATACGCAGTATTTT
TRBV19	.	TRBJ2-1	.	CASSMRRGSYNEQFF	TGTGCCAGTAGTATGAGGCGAGGCTCCTACAATGAGCAGTTCTTC
TRBV11-1	few	TRBJ1-1	.	CASSPEAFF	TGTGCCAGCAGCCCCGAAGCTTTCTTT
TRBV6-1	.	TRBJ2-2	.	CASSEWSSLAWGDTGELFF	TGTGCCAGCAGTGAATGGTCTAGTCTCGCATGGGGGGACACCGGGGAGCTGTTTTTT
TRBV6-1	.	TRBJ1-5	.	CASGGAFSNQPQHF	TGTGCCAGCGGGGGGGCGTTTAGCAATCAGCCCCAGCATTTT
TRBV18	many	TRBJ2-7	.	CASSPDLPPYEQYF	TGTGCCAGCTCACCAGATCTACCCCCTTACGAGCAGTACTTC
TRBV2	once	TRBJ1-1	.	CASSGPMNTEAFF	TGTGCCAGCAGTGGCCCCATGAACACTGAAGCTTTCTTT
TRBV9	.	TRBJ2-7	.	CASSVSVGAYEQYF	TGTGCCAGCAGCGTAAGCGTTGGAGCCTACGAGCAGTACTTC
TRBV14	.	TRBJ2-5	.	CASSPWTAQETQYF	TGTGCCAGCAGCCCTTGGACAGCCCAAGAGACCCAGTACTTC
TRBV28	once	TRBJ2-4	.	CASSFFVGQAKNIQYF	TGTGCCAGCAGTTTTTTCGTGGGGCAAGCCAAAAACATTCAGTACTTC
TRBV7-9	.	TRBJ1-2	TRBD1	CASSSSNDRGDYGYTF	TGTGCCAGCAGCTCGAGTAATGACAGGGGCGACTATGGCTACACCTTC
TRBV27	.	TRBJ1-2	.	CASSLSERGGGYTF	TGTGCCAGCAGTTTATCTGAGAGGGGTGGTGGCTACACCTTC
TRBV5-4	medium-sized	TRBJ2-5	.	CASSPVQRSHQETQYF	TGTGCCAGCAGCCCGGTTCAACGGAGCCATCAAGAGACCCAGTACTTC
TRBV7-2	.	TRBJ2-1	.	CASSLSRGQNEQFF	TGTGCCAGCAGCTTAAGTCGGGGGCAGAATGAGCAGTTCTTC
TRBV4-1	.	TRBJ2-6	.	CASSPRQVTAGANVLTF	TGCGCCAGCAGCCCCCGACAGGTAACGGCTGGGGCCAACGTCCTGACTTTC
TRBV4-1	.	TRBJ2-6	.	CASSKPGQNSGANVLTF	TGCGCCAGCAGCAAACCGGGACAAAACTCTGGGGCCAACGTCCTGACTTTC
TRBV9	few	TRBJ2-2	TRBD1	CASSVGQGWNTGELFF	TGTGCCAGCAGCGTAGGACAGGGCTGGAACACCGGGGAGCTGTTTTTT
TRBV27	once	TRBJ2-1	TRBD2	CASSLAGGLVNEQFF	TGTGCCAGCAGCCTAGCGGGGGGGCTGGTTAATGAGCAGTTCTTC
TRBV27	few	TRBJ1-1	.	CASSLSSGVGYTEAFF	TGTGCCAGCAGTTTATCATCAGGGGTAGGTTACACTGAAGCTTTCTTT
TRBV10-3	.	TRBJ1-2	.	CAISERTGDYGYTF	TGTGCCATCAGTGAGAGGACGGGGGACTATGGCTACACCTTC
TRBV5-1	.	TRBJ2-1	TRBD1	CASSLGQGPNEQFF	TGCGCCAGCAGCTTGGGACAGGGGCCCAATGAGCAGTTCTTC
TRBV5-1	.	TRBJ1-5	TRBD1	CASSPGQGGNQPQHF	TGCGCCAGCAGCCCCGGACAGGGGGGCAATCAGCCCCAGCATTTT
TRBV4-2	few	TRBJ1-2	.	CASSQDTDYGYTF	TGTGCCAGCAGCCAAGATACTGACTATGGCTACACCTTC
TRBV5-4	.	TRBJ2-7	.	CASSLSWQVPYEQYF	TGTGCCAGCAGCTTGTCCTGGCAGGTCCCCTACGAGCAGTACTTC
TRBV5-1	.	TRBJ2-1	TRBD2	CASSPSFSGGSYNEQFF	TGCGCCAGCAGCCCCTCATTTAGCGGGGGCTCCTACAATGAGCAGTTCTTC
TRBV2	.	TRBJ2-5	.	CASSAGTSRRETQYF	TGTGCCAGCAGCGCTGGCACTAGCCGTCGGGAGACCCAGTACTTC